This T cell receptor beta chain was captured by sequencing in a study of identical twins. Trimming removed 4 bases at V and 2 bases at J, with 10 bases between. CDR3 length equals 13 residues. Germline-derived CDR1 and CDR2 are SGDLS and YYNGEE. A template switching step contributed a universal primer site, while unique molecular identifiers were present in the cDNA. TCRdb re-analysed the 5' RACE reads in MiXCR, keeping a single row per CDR3 protein. The table shows 1.5 million to 2 million distinct CDR3 sequences, with 25% to 35% occurring only once. This clonotype was seen a handful of times. The material sequenced was cord blood. The chain is built from TRBV9 and TRBJ2-7; no clear D gene. The sequence was obtained from a newborn girl in good health. CDR3 nucleotides: TGTGCCAGCAGCAAGACACCTGCCTACGAGCAGTACTTC. This encodes CASSKTPAYEQYF.